Sequencing of this TCR beta chain was carried out in a study of Graves' ophthalmopathy and Graves' hyperthyroidism listed by TCRdb under 2018. Looking at the study overall: A patient counted as having stable hyperthyroidism if there was no progression to ophthalmopathy within 18 months of follow-up. In roughly 6 hyperthyroidism patients, the T-cell repertoire of thyroid tissue was compared with the T-cell repertoire of blood. An independent validation cohort was composed of about 20 hyperthyroidism patients and more than 15 patients who later progressed from hyperthyroidism to ophthalmopathy. Following sample collection, hyperthyroidism patients were given methimazole at a starting dose of 30 mg daily, and ophthalmopathy patients were given high-dose intravenous methylprednisolone. In total, 135 blood samples were TCR-sequenced: fewer than 50 ophthalmopathy, some 72 hyperthyroidism and some 17 hyperthyroidism-to-ophthalmopathy patients. To explore V-J signatures that separate ophthalmopathy from hyperthyroidism, a discovery set of around 97 patients was enrolled, consisting of 43 with ophthalmopathy and some 59 with stable hyperthyroidism. The study used signatures of the TCR beta repertoire to tell Graves' ophthalmopathy apart from Graves' hyperthyroidism and to predict which patients would progress to ophthalmopathy.

Hyperthyroidism patients were newly diagnosed, with disease duration under 2 months, and aged 18 to 65 years. Patients with other autoimmune diseases, uncontrolled infections, pregnancy or lactation were excluded from the study. Diagnosis relied on clinical symptoms, serum thyroxine, TRAb, thyroid ultrasound and orbital computed tomography. Total RNA was extracted with Trizol reagent and quality-checked on an Agilent 2100 Bioanalyzer. This clonotype was counted many times. No antigen is known for it. No qualities accompany the bases; no much larger clone lies one base away. CDR1 and CDR2 are drawn from the germline V gene (reference sequence): DFQATT, SNEGSKA. V lost 1 base and J lost 0 bases; the stretch between them is 7 bases long. The CDR3 contains 14 residues, cysteine and phenylalanine counted. Only the CDR3 region is kept as DNA, spanning 42 bases read in frame from base 1. For repertoire sequencing, the TCR beta CDR3 regions were amplified from RNA transcripts. The first round of RT-PCR was done with HTBI primers and the Qiagen OneStep RT-PCR kit, and was followed by a second round of multiplex PCR, then size selection and purification. Libraries were sequenced paired-end with 100 bp reads on an Illumina HiSeq2000. The source study handled its data this way. Reads were processed with SOAPnuke, discarding reads with adapters, uncalled bases, mean Phred below 15, or no exact constant-primer or identifier match. COPE v1.2.5 was used to merge the high-quality paired reads. Each unique nucleotide sequence was defined as a clonotype, and clonotypes were aligned to IMGT TRB V, D and J references with MiTCR v1.1. The analysis was limited to V-J combinations with a frequency above 0.0001, which together covered approximately 99% of the repertoires. For each V-J combination, a TCR clonal expansion and chaos score was defined as F50 clonal expansion divided by the chaos observed in the TCRdist matrix. Welch's t-statistics and random forest were used to reduce the features to approximately 13 V-J combinations, which were then used as input to a naive Bayes classifier. The similarity between thyroid and blood repertoires was quantified using the Morisita-Horn index. TCRdb applied fastp at Q25 and MiXCR to the public reads, then kept only in-frame beta chains. When rows share a CDR3 protein, they turn into one entry using the most common DNA and genes. The V and J calls and clone size come from TCRdb's table, not from the authors' own analysis. This sample has a few hundred thousand distinct CDR3 sequences in its table, and under 45% of those were observed once. About 4.2% of the sample goes to the ten largest clones.

On the study overall, not on this receptor specifically: In validation, the model predicted ophthalmopathy progression with about 71% sensitivity and approximately 72% specificity; about a dozen predicted patients were CT-confirmed with GO in a median of approximately 6.5 months. Sample size was not statistically predetermined, and group allocation was not concealed from the investigators. Most of the expanded thyroid clonotypes with a frequency above 0.001 were also detected in blood, and it was suggested that the thyroid immune response may be reflected by blood repertoires. In cross-validation, the 13-signature model distinguished ophthalmopathy from stable hyperthyroidism with 87.88% sensitivity and 81.08% specificity, while in the test set the corresponding values were about 80% and 75%.

The sample comprised peripheral blood or thyroid tissue (not recorded which). This receptor was obtained from an adult man with Graves' hyperthyroidism. The chain couples TRBV20-1 to TRBJ1-3; too little of a D gene remains to name it. CDR3 sequence: CSARGLNSGNTIYF. In nucleotides, the sequence is TGCAGTGCTAGAGGACTGAACTCTGGAAACACCATATATTTT.